This TCR beta chain appears in the sequencing data of a study of read filtering for tumor transcriptome and immune sequencing. Looking at the study overall: Among patients, some 17 were male and some 15 female, aged about 45 to 80 (mean around 68). Transcriptome libraries were built from DNase-treated RNA.

General observations from the study: In IR-seq, single-read clonotypes were 75% to 90% of clonotypes but 3% to 3.5% of reads.

With 6 bases clipped from V and 0 bases from J, the junction kept 2 bases outside the gene matches. Germline V lookup: CDR1 SNHLY, CDR2 FYNNEI. The CDR3 runs to 15 residues. This clonotype came up many times. Its antigen is not identified. From 350 to 500 ng of RNA, a library with molecular barcoded alpha/delta and beta/gamma adaptors was made. TCRdb used MiXCR to reprocess the reads, holding one entry per CDR3 protein. Of 85,000 to 100,000 distinct CDR3 sequences listed, 20% to 25% are singletons. The TCR sequence derives from a donor over 35 with multiple myeloma. Sample: a population of CD138-negative cells sorted from bone marrow. The chain joins TRBV2 to TRBJ2-2, with 9 bases aligning to TRBD2. The chain's CDR3 is CASRLAGTNTGELFF. The DNA of the CDR3 is TGTGCCAGCAGACTAGCGGGTACGAACACCGGGGAGCTGTTTTTT.